Below, 9 T cell receptor beta chains from the same sample are listed, as sequenced in a study of PD-1 blockade in classical Hodgkin lymphoma. Patients all relapsed after autologous stem cell transplantation, and there was variation in brentuximab vedotin exposure. Profiled with immunoSEQ multiplex PCR; TCRdb holds only in-frame clones, not every one. The profile covers approximately 89,000 clones, with approximately 88% appearing a single time and 9% to 15% taken by the ten largest. Sequencing used peripheral blood mononuclear cells (PBMCs), obtained at baseline. The receptors were gathered from a human donor with classical Hodgkin lymphoma.

This chain joins TRBV19 and TRBJ1-5; 9 bases match TRBD1. V dropped 4 bases and J dropped 4; count of bases not matched to a gene: 5. The germline V gene encodes CDR1 LNHDA and CDR2 SQIVND (reference sequence). The CDR3 loop spans 15 amino acids. CDR3 residues: CASSRDRAVNQPQHF. In DNA form, the CDR3 reads TGTGCCAGTAGTAGGGACAGGGCCGTTAATCAGCCCCAGCATTTT.

The DNA of the CDR3 is TGTGCCATCAGTGAGTCGCTAGCGGGATACAATGAGCAGTTCTTC. It yields the protein CAISESLAGYNEQFF. The chain is built from TRBV10-3 and TRBJ2-1, with 9 positions matching TRBD2. The CDR3 totals 15 residues. CDR1 is ENHRY, CDR2 SYGVKD, per germline. Trimming took 0 bases from V and 4 from J; bases not matched to a gene: 1.

The CDR3: CASSLAQGDTEAFF. In nucleotides, the CDR3 is TGTGCCAGCAGCTTAGCTCAGGGGGACACTGAAGCTTTCTTT. The chain joins TRBV7-9 to TRBJ1-1, with 7 bases aligning to TRBD1. Trimming removed 0 bases from V and 3 bases from J; junction bases left unmatched: 1. The CDR3 is made up of 14 amino acids. Germline CDR1 and CDR2: SEHNR and FQNEAQ (reference sequence).

The chain recombines TRBV14 with TRBJ2-7; D gene uncertain. With 1 base removed from V and 5 bases from J, the gap between germline ends came to 18 bases. CDR1 SGHDN and CDR2 FVKESK come from the germline V gene. The CDR3 consists of 16 residues. The CDR3 sequence is CASSQARRLRWNEQYF. CDR3 coding DNA: TGTGCCAGCAGCCAAGCGCGGAGATTGAGGTGGAACGAGCAGTACTTC. Full variable domain (remainder filled in from reference TRBV14 and TRBJ2-7): EAGVTQFPSHSVIEKGQTVTLRCDPISGHDNLYWYRRVMGKEIKFLLHFVKESKQDESGMPNNRFLAERTGGTYSTLKVQPAELEDSGVYFCASSQARRLRWNEQYFGPGTRLTVT.

This chain connects TRBV7-9 to TRBJ2-7; 8 nucleotides match TRBD2. Germline CDR1 reads SEHNR; CDR2 reads FQNEAQ (reference sequence). This CDR3 comprises 15 residues. The V gene end was trimmed by 5 bases and the J gene end by 6 bases; junction bases not matched to a gene: 12. This chain's CDR3 is CASSMLAGRLREQYF. The CDR3 DNA follows: TGTGCCAGCAGCATGCTAGCGGGCCGTTTGCGCGAGCAGTACTTC.

V and J are TRBV11-2 and TRBJ1-4, with 7 bases identical to TRBD1. Losses at the gene ends were 5 bases for V and 1 base for J; bases not matched to a gene: 10. This CDR3 is 17 amino acids long. Germline CDR1 is SGHAT and CDR2 is FQNNGV. DNA for the CDR3: TGTGCCAGCAGCACCCTCACAGGGGTTGGAACTAATGAAAAACTGTTTTTT. It specifies CASSTLTGVGTNEKLFF.

This clone was counted a single time. CDR3 residues: CASSLVEGSYEQYF. The CDR3 DNA reads as TGTGCCAGCAGCTTGGTAGAGGGTTCCTACGAGCAGTACTTC. The chain carries TRBV5-8 and TRBJ2-7; D is possibly TRBD2 (5 bases). Germline CDR1 reads SGHTS; CDR2 reads YDEGEE. The V end was cut by 0 bases, the J end by 1 base, with 8 bases between. The CDR3 loop spans 14 amino acids.

The chain employs TRBV5-1 and TRBJ2-1; the D call may be TRBD1 or TRBD2 (5 bases each). V lost 4 bases to trimming and J lost 6 bases, with 17 bases between them. The CDR3 is 15 amino acids. The V gene's germline CDR1 is SGHRS and CDR2 YFSETQ. CDR3 bases: TGCGCCAGCAGCAAGGACCCCCGGGGCGCCAATGAGCAGTTCTTC. It yields the protein CASSKDPRGANEQFF.

The chain combines TRBV27 with TRBJ1-1, with TRBD1 matching 7 bases. V dropped 0 bases and J dropped 5; count of bases not matched to a gene: 6. This CDR3 contains 15 residues. Germline V gene sequence: CDR1 MNHEY, CDR2 SMNVEV (reference sequence). The CDR3 is CASSLSRGGKTEAFF. The CDR3 DNA sequence: TGTGCCAGCAGTTTATCGAGAGGGGGCAAGACTGAAGCTTTCTTT.